This TCR beta chain was recovered during a study of beta chain features in type 1 diabetes. Study-level points and caveats: Among patients, naive, central memory and Treg TCRB repertoires appeared more similar than among healthy donors. TCRB CDR3s from Type 1 diabetes patients were moderately but significantly shorter in all four CD4+ subsets.

Reverse transcribing all isolated RNA meant expressed TCRB transcripts were sequenced. Here immunoSEQ multiplex PCR was the method, and the copy in TCRdb shows in-frame clones only, minus some. Found here are about 150,000 clones, 7.8% of them singletons; the top ten hold more than 0.75%. This clone was seen only a few times. The antigen is undetermined. Germline CDR1 MDHEN, CDR2 SYDVKM. V lost 3 bases and J 10 bases, leaving 9 bases between the germline ends. This CDR3 contains 11 residues. The rearrangement uses TRBV28 and TRBJ1-1, with D possibly matching TRBD1 (5 bases). The sequenced sample consisted of central memory CD4+ T cells from blood. The clonotype was recovered from a woman aged 40 to 49 with type 1 diabetes. In nucleotides, the CDR3 is TGTGCCAGCAGTTTGGATAGGGGAGCTTTCTTT. It yields the protein CASSLDRGAFF.